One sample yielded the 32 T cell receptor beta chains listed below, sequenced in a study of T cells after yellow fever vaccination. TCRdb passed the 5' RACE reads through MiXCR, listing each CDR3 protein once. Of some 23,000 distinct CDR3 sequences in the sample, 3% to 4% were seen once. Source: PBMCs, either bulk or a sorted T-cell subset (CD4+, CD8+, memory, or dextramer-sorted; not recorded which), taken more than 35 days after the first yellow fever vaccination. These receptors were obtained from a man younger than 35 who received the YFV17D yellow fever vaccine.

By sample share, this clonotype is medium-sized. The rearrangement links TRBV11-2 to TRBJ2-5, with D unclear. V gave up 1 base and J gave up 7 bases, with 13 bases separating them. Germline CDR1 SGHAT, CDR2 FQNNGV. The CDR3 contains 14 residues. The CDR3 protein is CASSLGRQIGTQYF. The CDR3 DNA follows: TGTGCCAGCAGCTTAGGAAGGCAGATCGGGACCCAGTACTTC.

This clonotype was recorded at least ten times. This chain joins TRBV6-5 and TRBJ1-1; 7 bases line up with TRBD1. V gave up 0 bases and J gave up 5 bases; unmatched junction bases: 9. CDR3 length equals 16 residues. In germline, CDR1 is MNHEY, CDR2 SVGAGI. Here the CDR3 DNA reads TGTGCCAGCAGTTACTCGGGGAGGGGGCTCGGGACTGAAGCTTTCTTT. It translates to CASSYSGRGLGTEAFF.

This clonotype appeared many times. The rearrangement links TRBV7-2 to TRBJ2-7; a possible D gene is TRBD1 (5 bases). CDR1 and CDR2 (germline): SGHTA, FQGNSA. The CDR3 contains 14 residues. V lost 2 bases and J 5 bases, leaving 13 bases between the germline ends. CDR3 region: CASSLKTGPDEQYF. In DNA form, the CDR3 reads TGTGCCAGCAGCTTAAAAACAGGTCCAGACGAGCAGTACTTC.

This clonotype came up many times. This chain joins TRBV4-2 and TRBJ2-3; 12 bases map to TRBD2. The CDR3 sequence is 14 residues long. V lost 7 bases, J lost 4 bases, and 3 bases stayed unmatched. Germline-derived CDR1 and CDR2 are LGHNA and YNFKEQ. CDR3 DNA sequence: TGTGCCAGCACACTAGCGGGGGGCCCAGATACGCAGTATTTT. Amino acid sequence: CASTLAGGPDTQYF.

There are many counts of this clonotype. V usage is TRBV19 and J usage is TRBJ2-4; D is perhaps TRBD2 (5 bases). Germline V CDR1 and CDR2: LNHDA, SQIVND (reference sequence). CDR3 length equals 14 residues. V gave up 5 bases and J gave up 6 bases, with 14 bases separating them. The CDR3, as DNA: TGTGCCAGTAGTCGCGGAGGAGTCGGAAACATTCAGTACTTC. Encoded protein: CASSRGGVGNIQYF.

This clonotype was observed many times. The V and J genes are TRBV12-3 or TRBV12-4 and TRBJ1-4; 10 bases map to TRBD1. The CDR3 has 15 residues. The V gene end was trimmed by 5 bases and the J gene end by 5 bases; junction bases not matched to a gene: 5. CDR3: CASSKRTGGNEKLFF. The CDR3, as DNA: TGTGCCAGCAGTAAACGGACAGGGGGAAATGAAAAACTGTTTTTT.

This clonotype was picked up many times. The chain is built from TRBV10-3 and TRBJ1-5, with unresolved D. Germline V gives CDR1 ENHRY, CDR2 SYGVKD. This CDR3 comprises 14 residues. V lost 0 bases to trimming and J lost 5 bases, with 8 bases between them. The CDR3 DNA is TGTGCCATCAGTGAGTCGGTCTCAGATCAGCCCCAGCATTTT. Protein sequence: CAISESVSDQPQHF.

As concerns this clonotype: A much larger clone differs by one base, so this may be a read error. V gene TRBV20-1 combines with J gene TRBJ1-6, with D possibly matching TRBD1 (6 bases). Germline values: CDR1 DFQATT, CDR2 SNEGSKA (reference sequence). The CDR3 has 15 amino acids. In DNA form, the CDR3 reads TGCCGTGCTCAATCAGGGGATCGGAGTAATTCACCCCTCCACTTT. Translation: CRAQSGDRSNSPLHF.

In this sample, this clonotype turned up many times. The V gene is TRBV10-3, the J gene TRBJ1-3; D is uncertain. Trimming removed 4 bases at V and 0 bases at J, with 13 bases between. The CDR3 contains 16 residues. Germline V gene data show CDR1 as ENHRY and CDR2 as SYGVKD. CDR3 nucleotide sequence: TGTGCCATCAGTGGAGGCAGGCTAATCTCTGGAAACACCATATATTTT. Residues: CAISGGRLISGNTIYF.

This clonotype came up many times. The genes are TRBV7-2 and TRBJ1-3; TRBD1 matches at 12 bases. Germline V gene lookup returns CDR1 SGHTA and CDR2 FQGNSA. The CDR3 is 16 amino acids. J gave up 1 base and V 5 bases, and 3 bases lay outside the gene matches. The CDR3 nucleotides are TGTGCCAGCAGCACGGGACAGGGGGCTTCTGGAAACACCATATATTTT. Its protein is CASSTGQGASGNTIYF.

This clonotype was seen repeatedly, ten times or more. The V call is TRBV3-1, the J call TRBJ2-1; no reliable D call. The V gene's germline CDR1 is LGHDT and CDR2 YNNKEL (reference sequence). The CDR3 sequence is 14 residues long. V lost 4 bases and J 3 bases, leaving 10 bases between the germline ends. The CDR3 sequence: CASSPSGRYNEQFF. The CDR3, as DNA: TGTGCCAGCAGCCCGAGTGGCCGCTACAATGAGCAGTTCTTC.

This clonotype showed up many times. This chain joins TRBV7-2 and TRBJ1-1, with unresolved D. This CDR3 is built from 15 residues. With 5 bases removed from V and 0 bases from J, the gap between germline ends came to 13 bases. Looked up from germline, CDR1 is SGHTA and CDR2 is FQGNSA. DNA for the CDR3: TGTGCCAGCAGCCCAAGGGTCCTCATGAACACTGAAGCTTTCTTT. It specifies CASSPRVLMNTEAFF.

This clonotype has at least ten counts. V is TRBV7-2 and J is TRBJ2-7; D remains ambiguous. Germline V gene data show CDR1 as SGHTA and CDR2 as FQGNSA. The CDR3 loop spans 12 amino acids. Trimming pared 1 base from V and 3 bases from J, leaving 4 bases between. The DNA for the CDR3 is TGTGCCAGCAGCTTAGTGGGCTACGAGCAGTACTTC. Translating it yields CASSLVGYEQYF. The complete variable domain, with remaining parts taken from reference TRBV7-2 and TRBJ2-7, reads GAGVSQSPSNKVTEKGKDVELRCDPISGHTALYWYRQSLGQGLEFLIYFQGNSAPDKSGLPSDRFSAERTGGSVSTLTIQRTQQEDSAVYLCASSLVGYEQYFGPGTRLTVT.

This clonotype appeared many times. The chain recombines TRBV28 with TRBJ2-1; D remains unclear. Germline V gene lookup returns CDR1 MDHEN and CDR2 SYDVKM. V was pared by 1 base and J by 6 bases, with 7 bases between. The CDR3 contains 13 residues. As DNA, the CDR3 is TGTGCCAGCAGTTTATCAGCGCCCAATGAGCAGTTCTTC. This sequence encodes CASSLSAPNEQFF.

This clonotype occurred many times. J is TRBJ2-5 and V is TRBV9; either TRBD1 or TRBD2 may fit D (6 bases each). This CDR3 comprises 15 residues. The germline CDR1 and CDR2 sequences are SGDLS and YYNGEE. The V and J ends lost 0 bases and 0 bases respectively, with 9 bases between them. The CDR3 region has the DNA TGTGCCAGCAGCGTAGTGGGGGGCCACCAAGAGACCCAGTACTTC. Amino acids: CASSVVGGHQETQYF.

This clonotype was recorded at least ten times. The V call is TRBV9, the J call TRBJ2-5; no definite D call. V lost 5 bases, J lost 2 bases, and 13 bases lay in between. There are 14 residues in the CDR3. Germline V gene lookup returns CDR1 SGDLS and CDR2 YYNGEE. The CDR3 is CASSSSSRQETQYF. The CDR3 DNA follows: TGTGCCAGCAGTTCCTCGTCGCGTCAAGAGACCCAGTACTTC.

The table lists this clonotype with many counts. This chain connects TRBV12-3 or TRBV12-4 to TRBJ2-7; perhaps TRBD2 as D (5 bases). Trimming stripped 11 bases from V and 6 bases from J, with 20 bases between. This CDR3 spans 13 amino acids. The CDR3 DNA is TGTGCCTGCCAATGGCGGGCCGAGGGCGAGCAGTACGTC. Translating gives CACQWRAEGEQYV.

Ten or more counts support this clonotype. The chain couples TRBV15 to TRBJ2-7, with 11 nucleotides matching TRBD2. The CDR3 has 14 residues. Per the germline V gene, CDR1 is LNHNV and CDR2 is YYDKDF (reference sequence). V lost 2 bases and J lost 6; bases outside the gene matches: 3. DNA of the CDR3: TGTGCCACCAGCAGATTAGCGGGGGGGCGCGAGCAGTACTTC. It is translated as CATSRLAGGREQYF.

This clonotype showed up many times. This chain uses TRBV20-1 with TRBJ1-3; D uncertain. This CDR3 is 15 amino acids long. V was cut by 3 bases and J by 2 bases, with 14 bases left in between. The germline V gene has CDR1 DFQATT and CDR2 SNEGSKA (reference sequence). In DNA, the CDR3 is TGCAGTGCTAGTCCGGGGATTGCTACTGGAAACACCATATATTTT. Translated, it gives CSASPGIATGNTIYF.

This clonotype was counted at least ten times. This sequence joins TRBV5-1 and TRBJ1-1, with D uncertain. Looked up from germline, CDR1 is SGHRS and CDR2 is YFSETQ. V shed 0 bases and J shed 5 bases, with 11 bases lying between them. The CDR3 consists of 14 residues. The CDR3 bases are TGCGCCAGCAGCTTGGGGCCGTCCGGTACTGAAGCTTTCTTT. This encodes CASSLGPSGTEAFF.

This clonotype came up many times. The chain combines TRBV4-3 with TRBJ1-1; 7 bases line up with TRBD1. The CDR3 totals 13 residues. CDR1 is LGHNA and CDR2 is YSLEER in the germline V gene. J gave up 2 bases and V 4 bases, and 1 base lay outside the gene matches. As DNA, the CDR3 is TGCGCCAGCAGCCGGGACAGAAACACTGAAGCTTTCTTT. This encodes CASSRDRNTEAFF.

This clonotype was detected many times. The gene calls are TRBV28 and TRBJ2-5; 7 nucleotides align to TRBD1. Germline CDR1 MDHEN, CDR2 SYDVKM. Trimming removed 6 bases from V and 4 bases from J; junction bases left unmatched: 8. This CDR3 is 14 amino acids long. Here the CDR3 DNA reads TGTGCCAGCAGCCGTACAGGGGCCATAGAGACCCAGTACTTC. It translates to CASSRTGAIETQYF.

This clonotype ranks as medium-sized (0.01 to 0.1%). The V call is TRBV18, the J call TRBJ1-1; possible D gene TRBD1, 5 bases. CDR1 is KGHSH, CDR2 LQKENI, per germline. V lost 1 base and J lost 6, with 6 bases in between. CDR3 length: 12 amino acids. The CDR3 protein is CASSPRGPEAFF. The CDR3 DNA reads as TGTGCCAGCTCACCACGGGGCCCTGAAGCTTTCTTT.

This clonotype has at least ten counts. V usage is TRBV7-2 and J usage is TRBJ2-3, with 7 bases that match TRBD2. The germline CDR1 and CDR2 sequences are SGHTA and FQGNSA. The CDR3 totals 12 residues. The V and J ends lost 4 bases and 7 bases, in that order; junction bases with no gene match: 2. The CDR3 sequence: CASSSGGYTQYF. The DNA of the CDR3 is TGTGCCAGCAGCTCGGGAGGTTATACGCAGTATTTT. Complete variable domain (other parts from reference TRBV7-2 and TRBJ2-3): GAGVSQSPSNKVTEKGKDVELRCDPISGHTALYWYRQSLGQGLEFLIYFQGNSAPDKSGLPSDRFSAERTGGSVSTLTIQRTQQEDSAVYLCASSSGGYTQYFGPGTRLTVL.

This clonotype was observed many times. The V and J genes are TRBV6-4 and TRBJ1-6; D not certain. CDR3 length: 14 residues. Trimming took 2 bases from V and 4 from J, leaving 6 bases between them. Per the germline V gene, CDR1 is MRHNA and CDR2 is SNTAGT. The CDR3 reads CASSDNGYNSPLHF. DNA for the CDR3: TGTGCCAGCAGTGACAACGGGTATAATTCACCCCTCCACTTT.

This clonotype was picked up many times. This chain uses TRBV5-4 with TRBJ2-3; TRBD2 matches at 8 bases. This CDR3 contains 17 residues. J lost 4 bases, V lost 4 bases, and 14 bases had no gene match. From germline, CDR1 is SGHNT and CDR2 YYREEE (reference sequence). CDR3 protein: CASSPLFGLAGPDTQYF. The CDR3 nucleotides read TGTGCCAGCAGCCCCCTCTTTGGCCTAGCGGGTCCAGATACGCAGTATTTT.

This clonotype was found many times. Here the CDR3 DNA reads TGTGCCAGCAGTTTACAGGGGGAAGAGGGCTACACCTTC. Protein product: CASSLQGEEGYTF. The genes are TRBV12-3 or TRBV12-4 and TRBJ1-2, with 7 nucleotides matching TRBD1. Losses at the gene ends were 2 bases for V and 8 bases for J; bases not matched to a gene: 5. The CDR3 extends over 13 amino acids.

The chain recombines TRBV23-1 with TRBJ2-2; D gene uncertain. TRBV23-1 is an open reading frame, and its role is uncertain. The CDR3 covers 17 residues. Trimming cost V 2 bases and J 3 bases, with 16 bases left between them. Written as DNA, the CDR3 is TGCGCCAGCAGTCAAGGGGTTTTTTGGCCCTACACCGGGGAGCTGTTTTTT. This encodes CASSQGVFWPYTGELFF.

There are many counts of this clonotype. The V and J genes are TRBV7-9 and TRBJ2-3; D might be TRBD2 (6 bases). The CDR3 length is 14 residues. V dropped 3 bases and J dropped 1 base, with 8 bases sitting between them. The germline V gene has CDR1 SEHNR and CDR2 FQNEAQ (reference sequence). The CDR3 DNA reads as TGTGCCAGCAGCTTTGGAGGGGGCACAGATACGCAGTATTTT. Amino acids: CASSFGGGTDTQYF.

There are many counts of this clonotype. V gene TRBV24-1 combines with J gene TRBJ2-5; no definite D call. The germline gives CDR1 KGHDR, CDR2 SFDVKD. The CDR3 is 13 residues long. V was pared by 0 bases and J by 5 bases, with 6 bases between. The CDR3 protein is CATSDLYSETQYF. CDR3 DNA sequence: TGTGCCACCAGTGATTTGTACAGTGAGACCCAGTACTTC.

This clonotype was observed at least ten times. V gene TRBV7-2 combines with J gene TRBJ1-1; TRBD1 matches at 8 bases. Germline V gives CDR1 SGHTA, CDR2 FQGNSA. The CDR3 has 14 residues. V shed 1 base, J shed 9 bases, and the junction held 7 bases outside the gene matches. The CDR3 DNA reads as TGTGCCAGCAGCTTAGGGACAGGGAGGAGGAAAGCTTTCTTT. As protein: CASSLGTGRRKAFF.

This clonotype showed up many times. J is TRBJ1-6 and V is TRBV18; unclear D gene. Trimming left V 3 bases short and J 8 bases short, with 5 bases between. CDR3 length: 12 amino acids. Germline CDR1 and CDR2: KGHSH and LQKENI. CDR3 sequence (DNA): TGTGCCAGCTCACCCTCGGATTCACCCCTCCACTTT. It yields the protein CASSPSDSPLHF.